Below are 23 T cell receptor beta chains sequenced from a single sample in a study of cytomegalovirus exposure and HLA in healthy donors. The PCR ran on 60 Vbeta and 13 Jbeta primers. Profiled with immunoSEQ multiplex PCR; TCRdb holds only in-frame clones, not every one. This repertoire shows 150,000 to 200,000 clones, over 60% found once; its top ten account for approximately 3%. Sequenced sample: PBMCs. These receptors were obtained from a male donor in good health and CMV-seronegative.

This clone was seen just once. The J gene is TRBJ1-4, the V gene TRBV6-6; 7 nucleotides match TRBD1. The CDR3 loop spans 14 amino acids. Germline assignment: CDR1 MNHNY and CDR2 SVGAGI (reference sequence). The ends lost 6 bases at V and 5 bases at J; junction bases unmatched: 6. The DNA of the CDR3 is TGTGCCAGCAGCGACCGGACAGGAAATGAAAAACTGTTTTTT. Its protein product is CASSDRTGNEKLFF.

This chain links TRBV18 with TRBJ1-5; D gene unclear. This CDR3 has 14 residues. V was clipped by 3 bases and J by 5 bases, with 11 bases between them. CDR1 and CDR2 from the germline V gene are KGHSH and LQKENI. The CDR3 region is CASSPQERDQPQHF. In DNA, the CDR3 is TGTGCCAGCTCACCTCAGGAAAGAGATCAGCCCCAGCATTTT.

The count of this clone is one. V usage is TRBV7-8 and J usage is TRBJ1-5; 7 bases are a match to TRBD1. CDR3 length equals 14 residues. Germline-derived CDR1 and CDR2 are SGHVS and FQNEAQ. The V and J ends lost 1 base and 5 bases, in that order; junction bases with no gene match: 2. DNA for the CDR3: TGTGCCAGCAGCTTAGTCCAGGGGGATCAGCCCCAGCATTTT. Translated, it gives CASSLVQGDQPQHF.

This sequence joins TRBV9 and TRBJ2-3, with a tentative D call TRBD2 (6 bases). Germline assignment: CDR1 SGDLS and CDR2 YYNGEE. The CDR3 has 13 residues. V gave up 5 bases and J gave up 8 bases, with 15 bases separating them. The CDR3 coding sequence is TGTGCCAGCAGGGGGACTTTTTCCTCTACGCAGTATTTT. It specifies CASRGTFSSTQYF.

This clone was seen more than once but under ten times. CDR3 sequence: CSLLTENTEAFF. CDR3 nucleotide sequence: TGCAGCCTCCTTACAGAGAACACTGAAGCTTTCTTT. The chain recombines TRBV29-1 with TRBJ1-1; no reliable D call. CDR1 SQVTM and CDR2 ANQGSEA come from the germline V gene. V lost 8 bases and J lost 1, with 11 bases in between. The CDR3 has 12 residues.

The V gene is TRBV11-2, the J gene TRBJ1-6; D is possibly TRBD1 (5 bases). This CDR3 region has 15 residues. Per the germline V gene, CDR1 is SGHAT and CDR2 is FQNNGV. Trimming removed 5 bases from V and 8 bases from J, with 16 bases in between. CDR3 residues: CASSLMGQGHSPLHF. CDR3 bases: TGTGCCAGCAGCCTAATGGGGCAGGGTCATTCACCCCTCCACTTT.

V is TRBV5-1 and J is TRBJ1-4; maybe TRBD1 (6 bases). The germline CDR1 and CDR2 sequences are SGHRS and YFSETQ. This CDR3 comprises 14 residues. V was trimmed by 3 bases and J by 8 bases, leaving 14 bases between them. The CDR3 is CASSWGGGGEKLFF. DNA of the CDR3: TGCGCCAGCAGCTGGGGGGGCGGGGGAGAAAAACTGTTTTTT.

This chain links TRBV2 with TRBJ1-6; D is undetermined. CDR3 length: 16 amino acids. V lost 6 bases and J 10 bases, leaving 22 bases between the germline ends. Germline loops: CDR1 SNHLY, CDR2 FYNNEI. The DNA of the CDR3 is TGTGCCAGCAGATCTCCCGAGCGGGTGGAGGGATCACCCCTCCACTTT. This gives the protein CASRSPERVEGSPLHF.

This CDR3 reads CASSLAGDTGELFF. CDR3 nucleotides: TGTGCCAGCAGTTTGGCCGGGGACACCGGGGAGCTGTTTTTT. V usage is TRBV28 and J usage is TRBJ2-2, with D perhaps matching TRBD2 (5 bases). Germline V lookup: CDR1 MDHEN, CDR2 SYDVKM. The CDR3 consists of 14 residues. The ends were cut back, 3 bases at V and 3 bases at J, with 8 bases in the middle.

The V gene is TRBV7-9, the J gene TRBJ2-1, with 7 bases fitting TRBD2. V lost 3 bases and J lost 6; bases outside the gene matches: 5. CDR3 length: 14 amino acids. Germline V lookup: CDR1 SEHNR, CDR2 FQNEAQ (reference sequence). CDR3 coding DNA: TGTGCCAGCAGCTTTGGCGGGAGTTCCAATGAGCAGTTCTTC. Translated, it gives CASSFGGSSNEQFF.

The chain carries TRBV4-1 and TRBJ2-4; a weak D match, TRBD1 (6 bases). Germline-derived CDR1 and CDR2 are MGHRA and YSYEKL. The ends were cut back, 1 base at V and 2 bases at J, with 15 bases in the middle. The CDR3 contains 17 residues. CDR3 coding DNA: TGCGCCAGCAGCCAAGCCGACTGGGGGCTTTCCAAAAACATTCAGTACTTC. It translates to CASSQADWGLSKNIQYF.

The CDR3 DNA reads TGTGCCAGCAGCAGCGGACTAGTTATAACCTACGAGCAGTACTTC. Encoded protein: CASSSGLVITYEQYF. This chain connects TRBV5-6 to TRBJ2-7; 7 bases agree with TRBD2. V lost 4 bases, J lost 2 bases, and 9 bases stayed unmatched. The CDR3 consists of 15 residues. Germline assignment: CDR1 SGHDT and CDR2 YYEEEE.

This chain uses TRBV27 with TRBJ1-2, with 8 bases that match TRBD1. Germline trimming cut 5 bases from V and 4 bases from J; bases unmatched to any gene: 6. The CDR3 spans 14 residues. The V gene's germline CDR1 is MNHEY and CDR2 SMNVEV (reference sequence). CDR3 sequence reads: CASSPGTGAYGYTF. DNA of the CDR3: TGTGCCAGCAGTCCCGGGACAGGAGCCTATGGCTACACCTTC.

There are a few counts of this clone. V is TRBV7-3 and J is TRBJ2-1, with 12 bases fitting TRBD2. CDR3 length: 19 amino acids. With 5 bases clipped from V and 7 bases from J, the junction kept 18 bases outside the gene matches. The germline CDR1 and CDR2 sequences are SGHTA and FQGTGA. The CDR3 region is CASSLRGPQLAGGRNEQFF. CDR3 bases: TGTGCCAGCAGCCTCAGGGGGCCCCAACTAGCGGGAGGTCGTAATGAGCAGTTCTTC.

This chain uses TRBV19 with TRBJ2-7; 10 bases match TRBD2. V dropped 6 bases and J dropped 1; count of bases not matched to a gene: 3. The germline V gene has CDR1 LNHDA and CDR2 SQIVND (reference sequence). CDR3 length equals 14 residues. CDR3 loop: CASRGLADSYEQYF. CDR3 coding DNA: TGTGCCAGTAGAGGACTAGCGGATTCCTACGAGCAGTACTTC.

The V gene is TRBV2, the J gene TRBJ2-3; 10 nucleotides align to TRBD2. Germline CDR1 and CDR2: SNHLY and FYNNEI. The CDR3 runs to 17 residues. The V segment lost 6 bases and the J segment 3 bases; nucleotides outside the gene matches: 12. In DNA form, the CDR3 reads TGTGCCAGCAGCCCCCGACCAGCGGGGGGGCGAACAGATACGCAGTATTTT. It translates to CASSPRPAGGRTDTQYF.

The chain couples TRBV4-3 to TRBJ1-4, with D possibly being TRBD1 (5 bases). Germline CDR1 is LGHNA and CDR2 is YSLEER. The V gene lost 0 bases and the J gene lost 3 bases, with 20 bases spanning the gap. The CDR3 is made up of 19 amino acids. CDR3 sequence: CASSQDTLPLGLANEKLFF. In DNA, the CDR3 is TGCGCCAGCAGCCAAGATACCCTACCTTTGGGGCTAGCTAATGAAAAACTGTTTTTT.

V gene TRBV11-2 combines with J gene TRBJ1-1; D is perhaps TRBD1 (5 bases). This CDR3 region has 14 residues. CDR1 is SGHAT, CDR2 FQNNGV, per germline. V was clipped by 9 bases and J by 0 bases, with 14 bases between them. The CDR3: CASTQGLLNTEAFF. The CDR3 DNA reads TGTGCCAGTACCCAGGGACTCCTGAACACTGAAGCTTTCTTT. The variable domain in full, with the rest retrieved from reference TRBV11-2 and TRBJ1-1, is EAGVAQSPRYKIIEKRQSVAFWCNPISGHATLYWYQQILGQGPKLLIQFQNNGVVDDSQLPKDRFSAERLKGVDSTLKIQPAKLEDSAVYLCASTQGLLNTEAFFGQGTRLTVV.

The chain couples TRBV19 to TRBJ1-5; perhaps TRBD1 as D (6 bases). CDR1 and CDR2 from the germline V gene are LNHDA and SQIVND (reference sequence). V was shortened by 9 bases and J by 3 bases, with 12 bases between the two germline ends. This CDR3 spans 13 amino acids. The CDR3 loop reads CASRGVFNQPQHF. CDR3 in DNA: TGTGCCAGCAGGGGAGTATTCAATCAGCCCCAGCATTTT.

This chain uses TRBV7-9 with TRBJ2-1; D may be TRBD1 (5 bases). Looked up from germline, CDR1 is SEHNR and CDR2 is FQNEAQ (reference sequence). This CDR3 comprises 13 residues. Trimming cost V 4 bases and J 5 bases, with 9 bases left between them. CDR3 protein: CASSWGGNNEQFF. Written as DNA, the CDR3 is TGTGCCAGCAGCTGGGGCGGAAACAATGAGCAGTTCTTC.

Only one count was recorded for this clone. The chain couples TRBV15 to TRBJ2-1; tentative D call: TRBD1 (5 bases). Trimming took off 9 bases at V and 0 bases at J, with 9 bases between the two ends. In germline, CDR1 is LNHNV, CDR2 YYDKDF (reference sequence). The CDR3 length is 13 residues. The CDR3 protein is CATRGFSYNEQFF. Written as DNA, the CDR3 is TGTGCCACTAGGGGCTTCTCCTACAATGAGCAGTTCTTC.

This chain links TRBV6-1 with TRBJ1-5; 7 nucleotides align to TRBD1. In germline, CDR1 is MNHNS, CDR2 SASEGT. This CDR3 has 13 amino acids. V dropped 6 bases and J dropped 7; count of bases not matched to a gene: 6. CDR3 amino acids: CASRQGGDQPQHF. For the CDR3, the DNA is TGTGCCAGCAGGCAGGGGGGAGACCAGCCCCAGCATTTT.

This sequence joins TRBV4-1 and TRBJ2-3, with 9 bases that match TRBD1. V gave up 1 base and J gave up 3 bases; unmatched junction bases: 2. This CDR3 is built from 15 residues. The germline V gene encodes CDR1 MGHRA and CDR2 YSYEKL. The CDR3 loop reads CASSQGTGATDTQYF. In DNA, the CDR3 is TGCGCCAGCAGCCAAGGGACAGGGGCTACAGATACGCAGTATTTT.